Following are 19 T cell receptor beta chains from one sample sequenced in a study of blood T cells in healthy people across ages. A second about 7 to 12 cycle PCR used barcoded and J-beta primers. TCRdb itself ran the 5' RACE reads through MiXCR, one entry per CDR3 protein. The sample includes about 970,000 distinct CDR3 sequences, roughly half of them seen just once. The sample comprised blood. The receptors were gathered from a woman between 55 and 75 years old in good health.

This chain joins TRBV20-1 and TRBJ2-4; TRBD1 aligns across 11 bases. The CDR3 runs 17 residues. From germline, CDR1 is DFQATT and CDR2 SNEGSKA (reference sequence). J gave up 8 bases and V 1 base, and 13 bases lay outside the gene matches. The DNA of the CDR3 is TGCAGTGCTAGAGTAAATCGTGGGACAGGGGGAGGCGACATTCAGTACTTC. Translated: CSARVNRGTGGGDIQYF.

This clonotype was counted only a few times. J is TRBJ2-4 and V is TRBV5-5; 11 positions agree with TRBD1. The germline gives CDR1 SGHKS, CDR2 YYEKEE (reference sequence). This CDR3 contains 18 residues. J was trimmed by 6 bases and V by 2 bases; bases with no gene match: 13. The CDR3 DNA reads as TGTGCCAGCAGCTTCCGGGACAGGGGGTCAGAGCCAGGAAACATTCAGTACTTC. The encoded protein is CASSFRDRGSEPGNIQYF.

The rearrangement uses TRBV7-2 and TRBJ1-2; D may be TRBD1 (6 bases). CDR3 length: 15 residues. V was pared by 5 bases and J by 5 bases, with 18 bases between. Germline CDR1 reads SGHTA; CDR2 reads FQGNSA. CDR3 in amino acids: CASSPNRVWEYGYTF. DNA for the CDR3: TGTGCCAGCAGCCCAAACAGGGTTTGGGAATATGGCTACACCTTC. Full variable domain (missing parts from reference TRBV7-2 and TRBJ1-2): GAGVSQSPSNKVTEKGKDVELRCDPISGHTALYWYRQSLGQGLEFLIYFQGNSAPDKSGLPSDRFSAERTGGSVSTLTIQRTQQEDSAVYLCASSPNRVWEYGYTFGSGTRLTVV.

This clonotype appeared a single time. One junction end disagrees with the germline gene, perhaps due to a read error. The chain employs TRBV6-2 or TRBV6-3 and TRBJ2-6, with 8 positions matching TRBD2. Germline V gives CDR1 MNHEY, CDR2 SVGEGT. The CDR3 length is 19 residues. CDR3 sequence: CVSSYNLAGHLSGANVLTF. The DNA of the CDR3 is TGTGTCAGCAGTTACAATCTAGCGGGCCACCTCTCTGGGGCCAACGTCCTGACTTTC.

CDR3: CATNNPGVTDTQYF. DNA of the CDR3: TGTGCCACCAACAATCCGGGAGTCACAGATACGCAGTATTTT. V usage is TRBV15 and J usage is TRBJ2-3; D is perhaps TRBD2 (6 bases). The germline V gene encodes CDR1 LNHNV and CDR2 YYDKDF (reference sequence). Trimming stripped 7 bases from V and 2 bases from J, with 13 bases between. The CDR3 is 14 residues long.

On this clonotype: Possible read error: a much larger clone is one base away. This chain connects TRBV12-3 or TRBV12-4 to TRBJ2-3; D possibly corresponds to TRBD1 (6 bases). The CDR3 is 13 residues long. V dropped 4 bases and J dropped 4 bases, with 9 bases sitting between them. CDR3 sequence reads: CASSWPGADTQYF. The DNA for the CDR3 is TGTGCCAGCAGTTGGCCAGGGGCAGATACGCAGTATTTT.

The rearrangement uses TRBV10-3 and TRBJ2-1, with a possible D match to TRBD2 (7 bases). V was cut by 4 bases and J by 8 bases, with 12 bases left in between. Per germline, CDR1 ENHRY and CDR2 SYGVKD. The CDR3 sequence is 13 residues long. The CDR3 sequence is CAISVGEGDEQFF. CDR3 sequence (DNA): TGTGCCATCAGTGTGGGGGAGGGGGATGAGCAGTTCTTC.

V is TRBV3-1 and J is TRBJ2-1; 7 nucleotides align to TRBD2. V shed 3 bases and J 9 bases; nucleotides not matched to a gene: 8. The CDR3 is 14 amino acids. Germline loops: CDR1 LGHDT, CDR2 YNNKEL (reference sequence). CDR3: CASSQRELGSEQFF. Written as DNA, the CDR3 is TGTGCCAGCAGCCAGCGGGAGTTGGGTAGTGAGCAGTTCTTC.

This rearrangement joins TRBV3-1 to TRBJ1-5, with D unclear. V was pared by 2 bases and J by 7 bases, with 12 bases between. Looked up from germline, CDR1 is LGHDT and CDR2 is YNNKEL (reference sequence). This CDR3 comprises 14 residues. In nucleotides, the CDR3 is TGTGCCAGCAGCCAACTACCGGAAAGGCAGCCCCAGCATTTT. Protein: CASSQLPERQPQHF.

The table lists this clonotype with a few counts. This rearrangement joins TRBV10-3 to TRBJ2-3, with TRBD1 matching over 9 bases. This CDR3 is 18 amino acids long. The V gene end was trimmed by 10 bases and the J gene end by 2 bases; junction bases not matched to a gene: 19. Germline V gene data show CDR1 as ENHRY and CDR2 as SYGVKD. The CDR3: CASLPGQGTKRDTDTQYF. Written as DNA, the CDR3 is TGTGCCAGCCTACCGGGACAGGGAACCAAGAGAGACACAGATACGCAGTATTTT.

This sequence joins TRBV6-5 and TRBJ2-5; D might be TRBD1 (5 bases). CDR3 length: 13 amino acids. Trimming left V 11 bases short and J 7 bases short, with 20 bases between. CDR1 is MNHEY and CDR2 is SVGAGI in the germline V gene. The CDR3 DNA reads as TGTGCCGGAAGGGGATTTCTCCCGCGGACCCAGTACTTC. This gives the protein CAGRGFLPRTQYF.

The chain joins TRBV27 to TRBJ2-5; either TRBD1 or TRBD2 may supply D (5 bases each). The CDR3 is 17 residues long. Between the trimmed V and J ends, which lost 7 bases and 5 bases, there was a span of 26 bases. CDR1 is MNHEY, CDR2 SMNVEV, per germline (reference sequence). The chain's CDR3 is CASTSRDGAHRAETQYF. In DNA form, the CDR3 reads TGTGCCAGCACCTCCAGGGACGGAGCCCATAGAGCTGAGACCCAGTACTTC.

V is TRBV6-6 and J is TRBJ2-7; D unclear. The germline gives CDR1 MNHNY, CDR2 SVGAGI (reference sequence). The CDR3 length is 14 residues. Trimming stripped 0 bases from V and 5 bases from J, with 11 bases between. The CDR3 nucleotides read TGTGCCAGCAGTTACTCTAGGCAGAGAGACGAGCAGTACTTC. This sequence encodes CASSYSRQRDEQYF.

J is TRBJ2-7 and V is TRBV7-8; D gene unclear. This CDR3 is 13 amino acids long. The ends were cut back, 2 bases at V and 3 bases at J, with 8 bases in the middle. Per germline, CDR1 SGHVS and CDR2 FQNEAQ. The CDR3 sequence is CASSLRLDYEQYF. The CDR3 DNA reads TGTGCCAGCAGCTTACGATTGGACTACGAGCAGTACTTC.

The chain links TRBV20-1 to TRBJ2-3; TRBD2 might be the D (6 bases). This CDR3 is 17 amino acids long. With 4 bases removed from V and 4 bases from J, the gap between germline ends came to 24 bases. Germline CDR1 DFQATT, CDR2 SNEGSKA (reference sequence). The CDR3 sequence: CSATVPSTLLASDTQYF. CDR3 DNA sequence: TGCAGTGCTACCGTCCCCTCGACCTTACTAGCATCAGATACGCAGTATTTT.

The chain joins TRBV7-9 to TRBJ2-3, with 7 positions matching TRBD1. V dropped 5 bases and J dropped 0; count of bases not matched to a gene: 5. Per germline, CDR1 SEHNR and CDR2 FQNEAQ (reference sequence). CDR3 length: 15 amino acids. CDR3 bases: TGTGCCAGCAGCCAGACAGGGTATAGCACAGATACGCAGTATTTT. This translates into CASSQTGYSTDTQYF. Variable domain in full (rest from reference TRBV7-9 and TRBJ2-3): DTGVSQNPRHKITKRGQNVTFRCDPISEHNRLYWYRQTLGQGPEFLTYFQNEAQLEKSRLLSDRFSAERPKGSFSTLEIQRTEQGDSAMYLCASSQTGYSTDTQYFGPGTRLTVL.

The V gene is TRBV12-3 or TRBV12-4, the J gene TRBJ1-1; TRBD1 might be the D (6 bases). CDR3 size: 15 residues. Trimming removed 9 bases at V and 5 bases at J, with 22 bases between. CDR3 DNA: TGTGCCAGTGGTGAGGGGGGAGGTGGGGGTACTGAAGCTTTCTTT. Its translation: CASGEGGGGGTEAFF.

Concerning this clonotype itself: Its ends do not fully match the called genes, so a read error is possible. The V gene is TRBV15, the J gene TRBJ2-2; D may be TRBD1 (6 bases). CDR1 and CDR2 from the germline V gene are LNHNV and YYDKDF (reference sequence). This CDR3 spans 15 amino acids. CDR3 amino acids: CPTSRGRAKAGELFF. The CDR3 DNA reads TGTCCCACCAGCAGGGGACGAGCGAAGGCCGGGGAGCTGTTTTTT.

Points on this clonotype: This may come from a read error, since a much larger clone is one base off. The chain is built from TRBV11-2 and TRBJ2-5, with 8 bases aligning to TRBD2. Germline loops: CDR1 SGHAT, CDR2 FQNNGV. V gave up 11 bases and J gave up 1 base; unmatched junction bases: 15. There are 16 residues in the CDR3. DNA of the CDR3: TGTGCCTGCACGCCCGCGGGAGGCCCATTCCAAGAGACCCAGTACTTC. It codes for CACTPAGGPFQETQYF.